This entry describes one TCR beta chain. Libraries were prepared by immunoSEQ multiplex PCR; TCRdb keeps only in-frame clonotypes and omits some of them. This sample has 180,000 or so clones, with approximately 80% found just once. The sample belongs to a study of blood T cell repertoires in COVID-19. The TCR sequence derives from a man between 60 and 75 years old who had been exposed to COVID-19. The source material was PBMCs or T cells enriched from blood (not recorded which).

CDR3 DNA sequence: TGTGCCAGCAGTTTTCTGATAAGACAGGAAGACACAGATACGCAGTATTTT. It is translated as CASSFLIRQEDTDTQYF. The chain couples TRBV28 to TRBJ2-3, with D possibly being TRBD1 (6 bases). CDR1 and CDR2 (germline): MDHEN, SYDVKM. The CDR3 consists of 17 residues. Trimming cost V 3 bases and J 2 bases, with 18 bases left between them.